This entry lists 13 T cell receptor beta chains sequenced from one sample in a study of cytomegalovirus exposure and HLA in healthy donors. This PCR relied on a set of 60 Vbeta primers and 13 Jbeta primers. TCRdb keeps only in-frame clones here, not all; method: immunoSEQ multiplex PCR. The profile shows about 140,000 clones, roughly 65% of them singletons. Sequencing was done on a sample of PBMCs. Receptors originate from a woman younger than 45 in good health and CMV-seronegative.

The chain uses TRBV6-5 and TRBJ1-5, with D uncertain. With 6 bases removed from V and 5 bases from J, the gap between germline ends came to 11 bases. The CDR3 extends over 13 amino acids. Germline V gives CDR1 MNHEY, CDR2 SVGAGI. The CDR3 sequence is CASSPDNYQPQHF. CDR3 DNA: TGTGCCAGCAGCCCCGACAACTATCAGCCCCAGCATTTT.

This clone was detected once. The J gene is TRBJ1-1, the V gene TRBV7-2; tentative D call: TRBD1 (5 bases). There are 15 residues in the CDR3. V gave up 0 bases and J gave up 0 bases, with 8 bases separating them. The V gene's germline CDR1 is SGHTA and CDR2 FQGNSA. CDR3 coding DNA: TGTGCCAGCAGCTTAGCGGGGGGGATGAACACTGAAGCTTTCTTT. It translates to CASSLAGGMNTEAFF.

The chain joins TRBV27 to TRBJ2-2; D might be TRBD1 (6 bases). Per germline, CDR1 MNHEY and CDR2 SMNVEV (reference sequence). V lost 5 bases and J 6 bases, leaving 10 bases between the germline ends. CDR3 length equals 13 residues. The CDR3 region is CASSTNRAGELFF. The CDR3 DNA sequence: TGTGCCAGCAGTACCAACAGGGCCGGGGAGCTGTTTTTT.

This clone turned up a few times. The CDR3 spells CASSLGGTGQYQETQYF. The CDR3 region has the DNA TGTGCCAGCAGCTTGGGGGGGACAGGGCAGTACCAAGAGACCCAGTACTTC. The chain recombines TRBV5-4 with TRBJ2-5; 9 bases fit TRBD1. The CDR3 runs to 17 residues. The germline V gene encodes CDR1 SGHNT and CDR2 YYREEE (reference sequence). J lost 0 bases, V lost 0 bases, and 6 bases had no gene match.

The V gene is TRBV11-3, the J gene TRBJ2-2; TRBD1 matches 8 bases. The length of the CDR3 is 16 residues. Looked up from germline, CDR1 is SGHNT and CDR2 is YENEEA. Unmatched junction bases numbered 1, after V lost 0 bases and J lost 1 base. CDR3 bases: TGTGCCAGCAGCTTAGAAGGACAGGGGAACACCGGGGAGCTGTTTTTT. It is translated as CASSLEGQGNTGELFF.

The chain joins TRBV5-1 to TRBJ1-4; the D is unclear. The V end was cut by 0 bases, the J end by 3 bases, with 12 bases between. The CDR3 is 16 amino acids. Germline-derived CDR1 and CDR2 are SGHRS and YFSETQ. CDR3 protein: CASSLGPLAANEKLFF. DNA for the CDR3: TGCGCCAGCAGCTTGGGACCCTTGGCGGCTAATGAAAAACTGTTTTTT.

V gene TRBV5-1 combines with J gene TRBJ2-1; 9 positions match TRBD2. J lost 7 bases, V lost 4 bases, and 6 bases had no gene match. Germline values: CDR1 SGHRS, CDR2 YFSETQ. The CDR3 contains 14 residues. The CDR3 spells CASSLLAGENEQFF. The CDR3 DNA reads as TGCGCCAGCAGCCTACTAGCGGGCGAGAATGAGCAGTTCTTC.

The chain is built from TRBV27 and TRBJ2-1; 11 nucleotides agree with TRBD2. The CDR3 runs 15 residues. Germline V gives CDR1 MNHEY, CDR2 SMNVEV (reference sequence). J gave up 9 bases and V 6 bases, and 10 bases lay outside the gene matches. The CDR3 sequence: CASSKVPSGGSEQFF. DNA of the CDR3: TGTGCCAGCAGCAAAGTCCCTAGCGGGGGGAGTGAGCAGTTCTTC.

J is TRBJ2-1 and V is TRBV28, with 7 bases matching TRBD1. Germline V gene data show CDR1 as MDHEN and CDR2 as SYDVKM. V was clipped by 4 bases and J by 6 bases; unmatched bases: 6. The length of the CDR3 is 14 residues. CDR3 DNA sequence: TGTGCCAGCAGTTCCCCAACAGGGGCCAATGAGCAGTTCTTC. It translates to CASSSPTGANEQFF.

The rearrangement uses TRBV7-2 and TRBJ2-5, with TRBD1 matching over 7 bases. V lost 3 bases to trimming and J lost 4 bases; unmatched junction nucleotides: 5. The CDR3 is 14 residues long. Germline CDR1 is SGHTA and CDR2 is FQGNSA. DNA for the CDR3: TGTGCCAGCAGCTTCGCGGACAGGACAGAGACCCAGTACTTC. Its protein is CASSFADRTETQYF.

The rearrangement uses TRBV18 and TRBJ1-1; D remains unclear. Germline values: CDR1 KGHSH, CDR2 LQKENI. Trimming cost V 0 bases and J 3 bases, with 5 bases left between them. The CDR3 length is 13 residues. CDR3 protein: CASSPPSDTEAFF. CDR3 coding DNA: TGTGCCAGCTCACCACCGTCCGACACTGAAGCTTTCTTT.

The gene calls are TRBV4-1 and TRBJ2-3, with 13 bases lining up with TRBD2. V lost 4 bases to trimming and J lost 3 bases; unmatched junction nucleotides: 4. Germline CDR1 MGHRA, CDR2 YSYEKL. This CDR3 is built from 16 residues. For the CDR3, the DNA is TGCGCCAGCAGCCCCGGGACTAGCGGGGTGACAGATACGCAGTATTTT. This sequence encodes CASSPGTSGVTDTQYF.

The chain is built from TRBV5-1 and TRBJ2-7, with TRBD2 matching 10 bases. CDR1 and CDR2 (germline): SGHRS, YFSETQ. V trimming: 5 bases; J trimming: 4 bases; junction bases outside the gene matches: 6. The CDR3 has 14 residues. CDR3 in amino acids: CASSPSSGSYEQYF. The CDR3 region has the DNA TGCGCCAGCAGTCCATCTAGCGGGAGTTACGAGCAGTACTTC.